The 2 T cell receptor beta chains reported below all come from one sample, sequenced in a study of Graves' ophthalmopathy and Graves' hyperthyroidism. The sequenced template was RNA, covering the TCR beta CDR3 region. First-round RT-PCR with HTBI primers preceded a second-round multiplex PCR. TCRdb re-analysed the multiplex PCR reads in MiXCR, keeping a single row per CDR3 protein. The table shows 600,000 to 950,000 distinct CDR3 sequences, with 35% to 50% occurring only once. The sample was peripheral blood. These receptors all stem from an adult man with Graves' ophthalmopathy.

The genes are TRBV30 and TRBJ2-5; tentative D call: TRBD2 (5 bases). The V end was cut by 1 base, the J end by 2 bases, with 8 bases between. Germline-derived CDR1 and CDR2 are GTSNPN and SVGIG (reference sequence). The CDR3 length is 13 residues. In DNA, the CDR3 is TGTGCCTGGAGTGGAAGGGAGCAAGAGACCCAGTACTTC. As protein: CAWSGREQETQYF.

The rearrangement uses TRBV29-1 and TRBJ1-1, with TRBD1 identical over 7 bases. CDR3 length: 14 amino acids. V dropped 6 bases and J dropped 1; count of bases not matched to a gene: 8. Germline V gene sequence: CDR1 SQVTM, CDR2 ANQGSEA. The CDR3 protein is CSVVTGAGNTEAFF. As DNA, the CDR3 is TGCAGCGTCGTCACAGGGGCCGGGAACACTGAAGCTTTCTTT.